Following are 26 T cell receptor beta chains from one sample sequenced in a study of T cell responses to AZD1222 COVID-19 vaccine. The method was immunoSEQ multiplex PCR; TCRdb's version includes in-frame clones alone and lacks a portion of them. The table records approximately 150,000 clones, roughly 90% of them present only once. The specimen was peripheral blood, collected on day 0 of AZD1222 vaccination. The receptor set was obtained from an adult in good health.

The chain carries TRBV3-1 (or the pseudogene TRBV3-2) and TRBJ2-1, with 8 nucleotides matching TRBD2. CDR3 length: 16 residues. Germline trimming cut 1 base from V and 6 bases from J; bases unmatched to any gene: 8. From germline, CDR1 is LGHDT and CDR2 YNNKEL (reference sequence). CDR3 protein: CASSQGGGGHLNEQFF. Written as DNA, the CDR3 is TGTGCCAGCAGCCAAGGCGGCGGGGGGCACCTCAATGAGCAGTTCTTC.

The chain has TRBV5-5 and TRBJ1-2, with no clear D. The germline V gene encodes CDR1 SGHKS and CDR2 YYEKEE (reference sequence). The CDR3 consists of 16 residues. V was cut by 0 bases and J by 3 bases, with 15 bases left in between. CDR3 loop: CASSLAPGREDYGYTF. The CDR3 bases are TGTGCCAGCAGCTTGGCGCCAGGCCGAGAGGACTATGGCTACACCTTC.

This clone was seen only once. This chain links TRBV7-8 with TRBJ2-5; 14 bases match TRBD2. The CDR3 has 17 residues. CDR1 SGHVS and CDR2 FQNEAQ come from the germline V gene. The trim removed 2 bases at V and 5 bases at J, leaving 7 bases unmatched. This chain's CDR3 is CASSLFGLAGGRETQYF. The CDR3, as DNA: TGTGCCAGCAGCTTATTTGGACTAGCGGGGGGCCGGGAGACCCAGTACTTC.

This clone was counted a single time. The chain carries TRBV2 and TRBJ1-3, with D tentatively TRBD1 (6 bases). CDR1 is SNHLY, CDR2 FYNNEI, per germline. The CDR3 contains 16 residues. The V gene lost 2 bases and the J gene lost 0 bases, with 11 bases spanning the gap. CDR3 residues: CASSERGGGSGNTIYF. The CDR3 DNA sequence: TGTGCCAGCAGTGAAAGAGGGGGGGGCTCTGGAAACACCATATATTTT.

J is TRBJ2-2 and V is TRBV9; TRBD1 is a possible D gene (5 bases). Germline loops: CDR1 SGDLS, CDR2 YYNGEE. This CDR3 has 14 amino acids. V gave up 5 bases and J gave up 3 bases, with 11 bases separating them. This CDR3 reads CASRKGWDTGELFF. CDR3 in DNA: TGTGCCAGCAGGAAGGGGTGGGACACCGGGGAGCTGTTTTTT.

This chain connects TRBV13 to TRBJ2-7; D possibly matches TRBD1 or TRBD2 (5 bases each). Trimming pared 4 bases from V and 0 bases from J, leaving 22 bases between. There are 18 residues in the CDR3. Germline assignment: CDR1 PRHDT and CDR2 FYEKMQ (reference sequence). CDR3 coding DNA: TGTGCCAGCAGCTCGTTCCGGGGCCTCCTGGTGGGCTCCTACGAGCAGTACTTC. The encoded protein is CASSSFRGLLVGSYEQYF.

The chain uses TRBV5-4 and TRBJ2-7; 8 bases map to TRBD2. The germline gives CDR1 SGHNT, CDR2 YYREEE (reference sequence). The CDR3 loop spans 14 amino acids. J lost 3 bases, V lost 3 bases, and 5 bases had no gene match. CDR3 in DNA: TGTGCCAGCAGCTCGCGGGGGGTCGGCTACGAGCAGTACTTC. It is translated as CASSSRGVGYEQYF.

The rearrangement joins TRBV6-5 to TRBJ1-2; D uncertain. V was trimmed by 0 bases and J by 8 bases, leaving 10 bases between them. In germline, CDR1 is MNHEY, CDR2 SVGAGI. This CDR3 is 13 amino acids long. CDR3 nucleotide sequence: TGTGCCAGCAGTTACTCGAGGCAGTTCGGCTACACCTTC. Translating gives CASSYSRQFGYTF.

The chain has TRBV3-1 (or the pseudogene TRBV3-2) and TRBJ1-1; 10 bases align to TRBD1. This CDR3 region has 17 residues. CDR1 and CDR2 (germline): LGHDT, YNNKEL (reference sequence). V shed 4 bases, J shed 6 bases, and the junction held 14 bases outside the gene matches. The CDR3 here is CASSPRNADRGSAEAFF. In nucleotides, the CDR3 is TGTGCCAGCAGCCCCCGAAACGCGGACAGGGGGTCGGCTGAAGCTTTCTTT.

This clone has a single count. The V call is TRBV27, the J call TRBJ1-3, with a tentative D call TRBD1 (5 bases). V lost 4 bases, J lost 0 bases, and 28 bases lay in between. The CDR3 has 21 amino acids. Germline assignment: CDR1 MNHEY and CDR2 SMNVEV (reference sequence). The CDR3 region is CASSSSLTAEAGGRSGNTIYF. CDR3 nucleotides: TGTGCCAGCAGTTCATCCCTTACGGCGGAGGCTGGGGGTCGCTCTGGAAACACCATATATTTT.

J is TRBJ2-2 and V is TRBV2; D perhaps matches TRBD2 (6 bases). CDR1 and CDR2 from the germline V gene are SNHLY and FYNNEI. The CDR3 is made up of 14 amino acids. Trimming pared 6 bases from V and 1 base from J, leaving 9 bases between. The CDR3 here is CASRTSRNTGELFF. The CDR3 nucleotides are TGTGCCAGCAGAACTAGCAGGAACACCGGGGAGCTGTTTTTT.

The chain is built from TRBV19 and TRBJ1-5; unclear D gene. Trimming left V 4 bases short and J 3 bases short, with 10 bases between. This CDR3 comprises 14 residues. The germline CDR1 and CDR2 sequences are LNHDA and SQIVND (reference sequence). CDR3 residues: CASSSRVTNQPQHF. In nucleotides, the CDR3 is TGTGCCAGTAGTAGCAGAGTTACCAATCAGCCCCAGCATTTT.

The chain links TRBV27 to TRBJ2-7; D not resolved. The CDR3 sequence is 15 residues long. CDR1 is MNHEY and CDR2 is SMNVEV in the germline V gene (reference sequence). V shed 6 bases and J shed 0 bases, with 15 bases lying between them. The CDR3 DNA follows: TGTGCCAGCAGCCCCCGACACCTGAGCTCCTACGAGCAGTACTTC. It specifies CASSPRHLSSYEQYF.

The chain couples TRBV24-1 to TRBJ2-1; the D is unclear. This CDR3 is built from 15 residues. Germline lookup yields CDR1 KGHDR and CDR2 SFDVKD. V dropped 4 bases and J dropped 1 base, with 10 bases sitting between them. CDR3 sequence: CATSENRGSYNEQFF. CDR3 sequence (DNA): TGTGCCACCAGTGAGAATAGAGGATCCTACAATGAGCAGTTCTTC.

In its sample, this clone was seen once. The rearrangement links TRBV4-1 to TRBJ2-1; a possible D gene is TRBD1 (6 bases). V was shortened by 4 bases and J by 8 bases, with 9 bases between the two germline ends. This CDR3 has 12 amino acids. CDR1 is MGHRA, CDR2 YSYEKL, per germline. The DNA for the CDR3 is TGCGCCAGCAGCCCACAGGGTGATGAGCAGTTCTTC. It is translated as CASSPQGDEQFF.

This sequence joins TRBV19 and TRBJ1-1; no clear D. CDR3 length: 12 amino acids. V was pared by 7 bases and J by 3 bases, with 9 bases between. Germline loops: CDR1 LNHDA, CDR2 SQIVND (reference sequence). The CDR3 coding sequence is TGTGCCAGTAAGGACCGGGACACTGAAGCTTTCTTT. Protein sequence: CASKDRDTEAFF.

The chain links TRBV7-2 to TRBJ1-2; no clear D gene. Trimming stripped 6 bases from V and 4 bases from J, with 15 bases between. The CDR3 consists of 14 residues. Germline assignment: CDR1 SGHTA and CDR2 FQGNSA. The CDR3 DNA reads TGTGCCAGCAGTTTTCAGACCTTTACCTATGGCTACACCTTC. The encoded protein is CASSFQTFTYGYTF.

The rearrangement links TRBV6-5 to TRBJ1-5; D is perhaps TRBD1 (6 bases). This CDR3 has 14 amino acids. Trimming pared 4 bases from V and 3 bases from J, leaving 10 bases between. Germline V gene sequence: CDR1 MNHEY, CDR2 SVGAGI. Here the CDR3 DNA reads TGTGCCAGCAGTTTTCAGGGGCCCAATCAGCCCCAGCATTTT. Residues: CASSFQGPNQPQHF.

The V call is TRBV6-1, the J call TRBJ1-1; D possibly corresponds to TRBD1 (6 bases). The CDR3 sequence is 14 residues long. Trimming shortened V by 3 bases and J by 8 bases, and 16 bases separated the two germline ends. In germline, CDR1 is MNHNS, CDR2 SASEGT. For the CDR3, the DNA is TGTGCCAGCAGTGAGGGGGCAGGCGGCCGGGAAGCTTTCTTT. Its protein is CASSEGAGGREAFF.

The J gene is TRBJ1-1, the V gene TRBV15; TRBD1 might be the D (5 bases). V shed 3 bases and J shed 8 bases, with 10 bases lying between them. Germline V gene sequence: CDR1 LNHNV, CDR2 YYDKDF (reference sequence). The CDR3 sequence is 12 residues long. CDR3 sequence reads: CATSSGTFEAFF. In DNA, the CDR3 is TGTGCCACCAGCAGCGGGACTTTCGAAGCTTTCTTT.

This clone appeared a single time. The gene calls are TRBV29-1 and TRBJ2-5; 10 positions match TRBD1. The germline CDR1 and CDR2 sequences are SQVTM and ANQGSEA. CDR3 length: 15 amino acids. After removal of 8 bases from V and 5 bases from J, the junction contained 14 bases not matched to a gene. The CDR3 loop reads CSTYRDRGKWETQYF. The CDR3 nucleotides read TGCAGCACCTACCGGGACAGGGGAAAATGGGAGACCCAGTACTTC.

The genes are TRBV5-1 and TRBJ1-1, with 8 bases lining up with TRBD1. V lost 6 bases, J lost 1 base, and 5 bases stayed unmatched. This CDR3 comprises 14 residues. Germline CDR1 and CDR2: SGHRS and YFSETQ. CDR3 region: CASTFGQGNTEAFF. The CDR3 region has the DNA TGCGCCAGCACCTTCGGACAGGGGAACACTGAAGCTTTCTTT.

The chain recombines TRBV6-5 with TRBJ1-1, with D hard to call. Looked up from germline, CDR1 is MNHEY and CDR2 is SVGAGI. Between the trimmed V and J ends, which lost 5 bases and 8 bases, there was a span of 21 bases. This CDR3 comprises 15 residues. Here the CDR3 DNA reads TGTGCCAGCAGTAAATCAGATAGGGTAAGAGTAGAAGCTTTCTTT. Protein: CASSKSDRVRVEAFF.

V is TRBV15 and J is TRBJ2-1; the D is unclear. The germline V gene has CDR1 LNHNV and CDR2 YYDKDF (reference sequence). The CDR3 sequence is 14 residues long. Trimming removed 3 bases from V and 4 bases from J, with 10 bases in between. The CDR3 coding sequence is TGTGCCACCAGCAGCCCTCTGGGGTACAATGAGCAGTTCTTC. Protein: CATSSPLGYNEQFF.

This chain joins TRBV28 and TRBJ2-7, with TRBD1 identical over 7 bases. The germline CDR1 and CDR2 sequences are MDHEN and SYDVKM. This CDR3 has 15 amino acids. Trimming cost V 5 bases and J 0 bases; bases outside gene matches: 7. The CDR3 DNA follows: TGTGCCAGCAGTCAAGGGACAGCGAGCTCCTACGAGCAGTACTTC. Translation: CASSQGTASSYEQYF.

The chain joins TRBV6-5 to TRBJ2-7; 9 bases match TRBD2. Germline V gene lookup returns CDR1 MNHEY and CDR2 SVGAGI. J lost 7 bases, V lost 6 bases, and 13 bases had no gene match. The CDR3 has 15 residues. CDR3 region: CASRKREAKRGEQYF. The CDR3 bases are TGTGCCAGCAGGAAGCGGGAGGCCAAAAGAGGGGAGCAGTACTTC.